The 13 T cell receptor beta chains listed next were all sequenced from one sample in a study of Graves' ophthalmopathy and Graves' hyperthyroidism. Amplification targeted the TCR beta CDR3 regions, with RNA transcripts as the source material. Second-round multiplex PCR came after a first-round RT-PCR that employed HTBI primers. TCRdb itself ran the multiplex PCR reads through MiXCR, one entry per CDR3 protein. There are nearly 400,000 distinct CDR3 sequences in the sample; approximately 16% occur only once, and 1.6% lies in the top ten. Sequenced: peripheral blood. These receptors were taken from a woman aged 18 to 35 with Graves' ophthalmopathy.

The genes are TRBV27 and TRBJ2-5, with 9 bases lining up with TRBD2. The CDR3 is 17 residues long. Germline V lookup: CDR1 MNHEY, CDR2 SMNVEV (reference sequence). Trimming cost V 2 bases and J 5 bases; bases outside gene matches: 12. CDR3 nucleotide sequence: TGTGCCAGCAGTTTACAACACGGAGCGGGAGGCTTGGAGACCCAGTACTTC. Protein: CASSLQHGAGGLETQYF.

This clonotype was seen ten or more times. A junction boundary mismatches the germline segment, possibly from a read error. This chain links TRBV12-3 or TRBV12-4 with TRBJ1-6; maybe TRBD1 (6 bases). The CDR3 contains 13 residues. CDR3 region: CASMDSSIPPLRF. CDR3 nucleotides: TGTGCCAGCATGGACAGTTCCATTCCACCCCTCCGCTTT.

Many counts were recorded for this clonotype. V and J are TRBV28 and TRBJ2-7; D may be TRBD1 (6 bases). The V and J ends lost 1 base and 4 bases respectively, with 17 bases between them. Germline V CDR1 and CDR2: MDHEN, SYDVKM. The CDR3 totals 16 residues. In nucleotides, the CDR3 is TGTGCCAGCAGTTTATTTGCAACAGGGCAGTTGTACGAGCAGTACTTC. Translating it yields CASSLFATGQLYEQYF.

This clonotype has ten or more counts. The V gene is TRBV28, the J gene TRBJ2-7; tentative D call: TRBD2 (6 bases). The CDR3 sequence is 15 residues long. Germline V CDR1 and CDR2: MDHEN, SYDVKM. The V end was cut by 4 bases, the J end by 4 bases, with 17 bases between. CDR3 sequence: CASSSPLAIPYEQYF. CDR3 nucleotides: TGTGCCAGCAGTTCACCACTAGCCATTCCTTACGAGCAGTACTTC.

There are many counts of this clonotype. The chain joins TRBV28 to TRBJ2-7; possibly TRBD2 for D (5 bases). Germline CDR1 is MDHEN and CDR2 is SYDVKM. CDR3 size: 12 residues. Trimming removed 8 bases at V and 3 bases at J, with 11 bases between. CDR3 coding DNA: TGTGCCAGCGCTCTAGCAGACTACGAGCAGTACTTC. It translates to CASALADYEQYF.

This clonotype showed up many times. This sequence joins TRBV11-1 and TRBJ1-1; TRBD1 aligns across 7 bases. Germline V gives CDR1 SGHAT, CDR2 FQDESV (reference sequence). Unmatched junction bases numbered 7, after V lost 2 bases and J lost 1 base. The CDR3 consists of 16 residues. CDR3 amino acids: CASSLRGGFKNTEAFF. The CDR3 DNA is TGTGCCAGCAGCTTAAGAGGGGGCTTCAAGAACACTGAAGCTTTCTTT.

This clonotype was observed a handful of times. The V and J genes are TRBV3-1 and TRBJ2-7, with 13 positions matching TRBD2. Looked up from germline, CDR1 is LGHDT and CDR2 is YNNKEL (reference sequence). The CDR3 is 16 amino acids. The V segment lost 4 bases and the J segment 2 bases; nucleotides outside the gene matches: 5. Here the CDR3 DNA reads TGTGCCAGCAGCCGCCGGACTAGCGGGAGACCCTACGAGCAGTACTTC. It translates to CASSRRTSGRPYEQYF.

This clonotype was recorded at least ten times. The CDR3 nucleotides read TGTGCCAGCAGGCTGGGGGGACTAGGATCTATGTCTGGCGAGCAGTACTTC. Translation: CASRLGGLGSMSGEQYF. The chain couples TRBV27 to TRBJ2-7; 8 bases map to TRBD2. The CDR3 sequence is 17 residues long. V dropped 6 bases and J dropped 6; count of bases not matched to a gene: 19. Germline CDR1 MNHEY, CDR2 SMNVEV (reference sequence).

Many counts were recorded for this clonotype. The junction departs from germline at one end; a sequencing error may be responsible. The V gene is TRBV7-3, the J gene TRBJ2-7; 11 bases are shared with TRBD2. CDR3 length: 13 residues. Germline assignment: CDR1 SGHTA and CDR2 FQGTGA. This chain's CDR3 is CASSLRTSGQLNF. The DNA of the CDR3 is TGTGCCAGCAGCTTGCGGACTAGCGGGCAGTTGAACTTC.

This clonotype was detected many times. V gene TRBV4-3 combines with J gene TRBJ2-7, with a tentative D call TRBD1 (6 bases). V lost 4 bases to trimming and J lost 2 bases, with 12 bases between them. The CDR3 runs 14 residues. From germline, CDR1 is LGHNA and CDR2 YSLEER. As DNA, the CDR3 is TGCGCCAGCAGCCCCCAGGGGTCCACCTACGAGCAGTACTTC. This codes for CASSPQGSTYEQYF.

This clonotype was counted many times. The chain uses TRBV20-1 and TRBJ2-5, with a weak D call TRBD1 (6 bases). Trimming cost V 5 bases and J 6 bases, with 16 bases left between them. CDR1 is DFQATT, CDR2 SNEGSKA, per germline (reference sequence). The CDR3 is made up of 13 amino acids. The CDR3 region is CSAGGQAEQTQYF. CDR3 DNA sequence: TGCAGTGCTGGGGGACAAGCGGAGCAGACCCAGTACTTC.

This clonotype has a count of ten or more. The CDR3 sequence is CASSASGTSGSTGELFF. CDR3 nucleotides: TGTGCCAGCAGCGCCTCCGGGACTAGCGGGAGTACCGGGGAGCTGTTTTTT. V usage is TRBV6-4 and J usage is TRBJ2-2; 14 nucleotides line up with TRBD2. The length of the CDR3 is 17 residues. CDR1 is MRHNA and CDR2 is SNTAGT in the germline V gene. With 6 bases clipped from V and 5 bases from J, the junction kept 8 bases outside the gene matches.

On this clonotype itself: At one boundary the junction diverges from the germline segment, which might be a read error. The chain carries TRBV5-1 and TRBJ2-2; 8 bases line up with TRBD1. The length of the CDR3 is 14 residues. Germline V gives CDR1 SGHRS, CDR2 YFSETQ. CDR3 in amino acids: CASWSTGDTEELFF. The CDR3, as DNA: TGCGCCAGCTGGTCGACAGGGGACACCGAGGAGCTGTTTTTT.